What follows is one T cell receptor (beta chain) and its context. Its antigen specificity is not known. Base qualities are not recorded, but no much larger clone differs from it by a single base. The data stem from a study of CD8 T cells in Susac syndrome (dated by TCRdb to between 2019 and 2020). Concerning the study at large: Whether CD8+ T cell activation and differentiation in Susac syndrome was antigen driven was tested using repertoire sequencing. The study compared CD8+ T cell repertoire clonality among eleven to twelve healthy donors, around 14 Susac syndrome patients and about 16 multiple sclerosis patients.

Study-wide conclusions, independent of this receptor: The TCR sequencing and HLA analysis was acknowledged to have included a relatively small number of individuals.

Peripheral blood CD8+ and CD4+ T cells from healthy donors, Susac syndrome patients and multiple sclerosis patients were profiled using high-throughput TCR beta sequencing. Treatment-naive patients with stable or active relapsing-remitting disease fulfilling revised McDonald criteria were used as multiple sclerosis controls. CD8+ TEMRA cells were enriched by FACS, while bulk CD8+ and CD4+ T cells were purified by magnetic negative isolation. Blood was collected in EDTA tubes and processed within 24 hours, with PBMCs isolated through density gradient centrifugation. PBMCs intended for TCR sequencing were cryopreserved in liquid nitrogen and thawed later in a water bath at 37 degrees C. A purity of at least 90% was achieved for sorted or isolated CD4+, CD8+ and CD8+ TEMRA cells. The CDR3 measures 14 amino acids from cysteine to phenylalanine. The retained sequence is limited to the CDR3, 42 bases, with the frame set at the first base. Germline trimming amounts to 4 bases on V and 3 bases on J, with 7 as the count of junction bases outside the gene matches. Per the germline V gene (reference sequence), GTSNPN is the CDR1 and SVGIG is the CDR2.

RNA was extracted using the RNeasy kit, and roughly 0.45 to 1 microgram was reverse transcribed with random hexamers. The immunoSEQ multiplex PCR assay, which covers 54 Vbeta and 13 Jbeta segments, was used to amplify TCR beta CDR3 regions. PCR amplification bias was corrected using a synthetic template baseline for primer optimization and computational correction. The paper's data handling went like this. Reads were annotated to V, D and J genes according to IMGT and were analyzed with immunoSEQ Analyzer, with only productive sequences retained. Clonality was calculated as one minus the Shannon entropy normalized by log2 of the number of productive unique sequences. For each patient and control, public and private clones were evaluated within the 100 most prevalent clones. Clones were defined as Susac-specific if absent from the healthy and MS cohorts, from more than 900 published viral clones and from other ImmuneACCESS disease sequences. TCRdb reworked the public reads: Q25 trimming with fastp, MiXCR clone assembly, productive beta chains retained. Rows matching on CDR3 protein sequence are summarized as one entry with the most common DNA and genes. Here the V and J calls rest on TCRdb's processing, not on the authors' analysis. For this sample the table gives about 300,000 distinct CDR3 sequences, of which roughly 85% were detected only once. The biggest ten clones account for around 0.2% of the sample.

Sequenced input: CD8+ T cells from PBMCs. This chain is built from TRBV30 and TRBJ2-3, and 7 junction bases match TRBD1. The origin of this receptor is a human donor with multiple sclerosis. DNA sequence: TGTGCCTGGAACAGGGGTTTGGGAACAGATACGCAGTATTTT. It specifies CAWNRGLGTDTQYF. The CDR3 plus the reference TRBV30 and TRBJ2-3 genes for the other parts give the full variable domain: SQTIHQWPATLVQPVGSPLSLECTVEGTSNPNLYWYRQAAGRGLQLLFYSVGIGQISSEVPQNLSASRPQDRQFILSSKKLLLSDSGFYLCAWNRGLGTDTQYFGPGTRLTVL.